Included here is one TCR beta chain sequence, with context. V gave up 2 bases and J gave up 7 bases; unmatched junction bases: 3. The CDR3 is 13 amino acids. Authors' analysis steps: Nucleated cell number was recorded as an estimate derived from reference gene primer amplification. Measured with immunoSEQ multiplex PCR; TCRdb has only the in-frame clones, and not every one. V and J calls and clone size are as listed in that table; D and trimming were resolved from the DNA. This table has about 36,000 clones, roughly 77% appearing once. The data are from a study of blood T cell repertoires in COVID-19. On the study more broadly: Specimens from acute and convalescent COVID-19 originated in the United States, Italy and Spain. Sample material is recorded as cDNA or gDNA derived from T cells, B-cell-depleted T cells, or PBMCs.

V gene TRBV12-3 or TRBV12-4 combines with J gene TRBJ1-2, with 8 positions matching TRBD1. The clonotype comes from a human donor in a cohort sampled during active or convalescent COVID-19. The donor label of this sample is uncertain. Sequencing was performed on peripheral blood. CDR3 sequence (DNA): TGTGCCAGCAGTTTAAACAGGGGGTTTGGCTACACCTTC. Translated, it gives CASSLNRGFGYTF.